This TCR beta chain was identified in a study of neurological immune-mediated disorders. This clonotype was recorded many times. In TCRdb, the 5' RACE reads were re-called with MiXCR into one record per CDR3 protein. Of about 30,000 distinct CDR3 sequences in the sample, 9.5% to 13% were seen once. Germline CDR1 SGHRS, CDR2 YFSETQ. This CDR3 comprises 15 residues. The ends were cut back, 4 bases at V and 3 bases at J, with 14 bases in the middle. The genes are TRBV5-1 and TRBJ2-1; D is possibly TRBD2 (5 bases). The sequenced sample consisted of PBMCs. The source of this sequence is a woman aged 60 to 75 in good health. This chain's CDR3 is CASSPPGLNYNEQFF. DNA of the CDR3: TGCGCCAGCAGCCCCCCAGGACTTAACTACAATGAGCAGTTCTTC.